Each of the 21 T cell receptor beta chains below was sequenced from the same sample in a study of radiation and T cells in renal cell carcinoma. Assay: immunoSEQ multiplex PCR; the TCRdb copy retains only in-frame clones and omits some. Of about 150,000 clones in the sample, approximately 86% were seen once. Noted time point: blood 2 weeks post-SBRT. The treatment denotes: 15 Gy SBRT to primary tumor, nephrectomy 4 weeks later. This specimen was blood, taken from a patient whose treatment included radiotherapy and nephrectomy. These receptors came from a woman between 45 and 65 years old with renal cell carcinoma.

The genes are TRBV18 and TRBJ1-2; 10 positions match TRBD1. CDR3 length equals 13 residues. The V gene's germline CDR1 is KGHSH and CDR2 LQKENI. V shed 3 bases and J 8 bases; nucleotides not matched to a gene: 3. In DNA form, the CDR3 reads TGTGCCAGCTCACCCGACAGGGGGCAAGGCTACACCTTC. Encoded protein: CASSPDRGQGYTF.

CDR3 region: CASSPQSQETQYF. The CDR3 DNA reads as TGTGCCAGCTCACCCCAGTCTCAAGAGACCCAGTACTTC. This chain uses TRBV18 with TRBJ2-5, with unresolved D. This CDR3 spans 13 amino acids. CDR1 is KGHSH and CDR2 is LQKENI in the germline V gene. V lost 3 bases, J lost 2 bases, and 7 bases lay in between.

This clone came up once. The chain couples TRBV7-2 to TRBJ2-5, with D uncertain. Trimming removed 5 bases from V and 2 bases from J, with 6 bases in between. Germline assignment: CDR1 SGHTA and CDR2 FQGNSA. This CDR3 comprises 12 residues. CDR3 coding DNA: TGTGCCAGCAGCCCCTTACAAGAGACCCAGTACTTC. Protein sequence: CASSPLQETQYF.

This clone was seen just once. The chain employs TRBV19 and TRBJ1-2, with 8 bases that match TRBD1. CDR1 and CDR2 (germline): LNHDA, SQIVND (reference sequence). J gave up 4 bases and V 7 bases, and 14 bases lay outside the gene matches. CDR3 length: 16 amino acids. The CDR3 spells CASTDGLGTGFYGYTF. CDR3 DNA sequence: TGTGCCAGTACTGACGGCCTTGGGACAGGCTTCTATGGCTACACCTTC.

The gene calls are TRBV28 and TRBJ2-7; D gene ambiguous. The germline gives CDR1 MDHEN, CDR2 SYDVKM. Deletions cut 5 bases from V and 4 bases from J, with 3 bases between. This CDR3 is 10 amino acids long. This CDR3 is CASSRYEQYF. In DNA, the CDR3 is TGTGCCAGCAGTCGGTACGAGCAGTACTTC.

Concerning this clone itself: Other DNA sequences within the sample encode an identical CDR3. The chain links TRBV6-5 to TRBJ1-1, with a weak D call TRBD1 (5 bases). Germline-derived CDR1 and CDR2 are MNHEY and SVGAGI. The V and J ends lost 2 bases and 4 bases respectively, with 8 bases between them. This CDR3 has 13 amino acids. CDR3: CASSYGGGTEAFF. CDR3 DNA sequence: TGTGCCAGCAGTTACGGGGGGGGCACTGAAGCTTTCTTT.

This clone was counted a single time. At the DNA level, this CDR3 is encoded by other sequences in the same sample as well. The V gene is TRBV5-1, the J gene TRBJ2-7, with 7 bases matching TRBD1. CDR3 length: 14 amino acids. Trimming cost V 2 bases and J 2 bases; bases outside gene matches: 4. Germline CDR1 SGHRS, CDR2 YFSETQ. The CDR3 nucleotides read TGCGCCAGCAGCTTACAGGGGTCTACCTACGAGCAGTACTTC. Its translation: CASSLQGSTYEQYF.

The rearrangement links TRBV20-1 to TRBJ2-7; D is tentatively TRBD1 or TRBD2 (6 bases each). CDR3 size: 11 residues. V lost 7 bases and J 4 bases, leaving 11 bases between the germline ends. The germline V gene encodes CDR1 DFQATT and CDR2 SNEGSKA (reference sequence). The CDR3 loop reads CSVRGPYEQYF. In DNA form, the CDR3 reads TGCAGTGTCCGGGGGCCTTACGAGCAGTACTTC.

This chain joins TRBV6-5 and TRBJ1-2; D uncertain. The germline V and J ends were trimmed by 5 bases and 4 bases, with 8 bases remaining between them. This CDR3 comprises 12 residues. Germline V gene data show CDR1 as MNHEY and CDR2 as SVGAGI. In DNA, the CDR3 is TGTGCCAGCAGTCGGGCCGGCTATGGCTACACCTTC. Protein: CASSRAGYGYTF.

The chain uses TRBV19 and TRBJ2-6; TRBD1 matches at 7 bases. Germline-derived CDR1 and CDR2 are LNHDA and SQIVND (reference sequence). The junction had 13 bases not matched to a gene; V was cut back by 3 bases and J by 2 bases. The CDR3 runs to 19 residues. Here the CDR3 DNA reads TGTGCCAGTAGTATTGTTTCCGGGACAGCAAAAACTGGGGCCAACGTCCTGACTTTC. This encodes CASSIVSGTAKTGANVLTF.

The rearrangement joins TRBV5-1 to TRBJ2-5; tentatively, D is TRBD1 (6 bases). Per the germline V gene, CDR1 is SGHRS and CDR2 is YFSETQ. The CDR3 sequence is 14 residues long. V gave up 3 bases and J gave up 4 bases, with 13 bases separating them. In nucleotides, the CDR3 is TGCGCCAGCAGCTCGCAGACAGGAAGAGAGACCCAGTACTTC. Protein sequence: CASSSQTGRETQYF.

The chain couples TRBV7-6 to TRBJ1-1, with TRBD1 identical over 8 bases. The CDR3 has 15 amino acids. Germline V gene data show CDR1 as SGHVS and CDR2 as FNYEAQ. The V segment lost 1 base and the J segment 1 base; nucleotides outside the gene matches: 2. CDR3 residues: CASSLGTGGNTEAFF. DNA of the CDR3: TGTGCCAGCAGCTTAGGAACAGGGGGGAACACTGAAGCTTTCTTT.

This clone was found a few times. J is TRBJ1-4 and V is TRBV19; the match to TRBD1 covers 7 bases. Trimming cost V 3 bases and J 0 bases; bases outside gene matches: 4. The CDR3 has 16 amino acids. Looked up from germline, CDR1 is LNHDA and CDR2 is SQIVND (reference sequence). CDR3 DNA sequence: TGTGCCAGTAGTATGGGGGGGACAGCAACTAATGAAAAACTGTTTTTT. Protein: CASSMGGTATNEKLFF.

This clone has just a few counts. V and J are TRBV11-3 and TRBJ2-7; TRBD1 aligns across 9 bases. CDR3 length: 15 amino acids. V trimming: 5 bases; J trimming: 0 bases; junction bases outside the gene matches: 5. Germline assignment: CDR1 SGHNT and CDR2 YENEEA. The CDR3, as DNA: TGTGCCAGCAGCCCCGGACAGGGGAGCTCCTACGAGCAGTACTTC. It encodes CASSPGQGSSYEQYF.

The V gene is TRBV5-6, the J gene TRBJ1-2; the D gene is possibly TRBD1 (6 bases). V was clipped by 4 bases and J by 4 bases, with 14 bases between them. CDR1 is SGHDT and CDR2 is YYEEEE in the germline V gene. The CDR3 is 14 amino acids. This chain's CDR3 is CASSHSTTGYGYTF. The CDR3 DNA reads as TGTGCCAGCAGCCACAGCACGACAGGCTATGGCTACACCTTC.

This CDR3 reads CASRPPGADGYTF. Here the CDR3 DNA reads TGTGCCAGCAGACCCCCAGGGGCGGATGGCTACACCTTC. The chain has TRBV28 and TRBJ1-2; a possible D gene is TRBD1 (6 bases). V was clipped by 6 bases and J by 6 bases, with 14 bases between them. CDR1 MDHEN and CDR2 SYDVKM come from the germline V gene. The CDR3 consists of 13 residues.

The J gene is TRBJ2-1, the V gene TRBV7-9; TRBD1 might be the D (6 bases). The length of the CDR3 is 15 residues. V lost 5 bases and J 4 bases, leaving 15 bases between the germline ends. Germline loops: CDR1 SEHNR, CDR2 FQNEAQ (reference sequence). The CDR3: CASSQSGGQYNEQFF. The DNA of the CDR3 is TGTGCCAGCAGCCAGAGTGGGGGACAATACAATGAGCAGTTCTTC. Full variable domain (remainder filled in from reference TRBV7-9 and TRBJ2-1): DTGVSQNPRHKITKRGQNVTFRCDPISEHNRLYWYRQTLGQGPEFLTYFQNEAQLEKSRLLSDRFSAERPKGSFSTLEIQRTEQGDSAMYLCASSQSGGQYNEQFFGPGTRLTVL.

The J gene is TRBJ2-7, the V gene TRBV18; no clear D gene. Trimming pared 6 bases from V and 4 bases from J, leaving 10 bases between. The CDR3 runs to 12 residues. The germline V gene encodes CDR1 KGHSH and CDR2 LQKENI. Here the CDR3 DNA reads TGTGCCAGCTCCATATGGGGTTACGAGCAGTACTTC. This gives the protein CASSIWGYEQYF.

The V and J genes are TRBV6-6 and TRBJ1-5; D gene unclear. The CDR3 runs to 13 residues. CDR1 is MNHNY, CDR2 SVGAGI, per germline (reference sequence). V was clipped by 5 bases and J by 2 bases, with 7 bases between them. CDR3 region: CASSRLGNQPQHF. The CDR3 region has the DNA TGTGCCAGCAGTAGACTAGGCAATCAGCCCCAGCATTTT.

The rearrangement links TRBV9 to TRBJ2-5, with 12 bases matching TRBD1. The CDR3 consists of 17 residues. V gave up 0 bases and J gave up 5 bases; unmatched junction bases: 8. Looked up from germline, CDR1 is SGDLS and CDR2 is YYNGEE. For the CDR3, the DNA is TGTGCCAGCAGCGTAGAAGTGGGACAGGGGGCCTGGGAGACCCAGTACTTC. As protein: CASSVEVGQGAWETQYF.

This sequence joins TRBV7-8 and TRBJ2-5, with no clear D. This CDR3 has 13 residues. V was pared by 3 bases and J by 5 bases, with 10 bases between. Per germline, CDR1 SGHVS and CDR2 FQNEAQ. This CDR3 is CASSFTTLETQYF. CDR3 sequence (DNA): TGTGCCAGCAGCTTTACGACACTGGAGACCCAGTACTTC. Variable domain in full (rest from reference TRBV7-8 and TRBJ2-5): GAGVSQSPRYKVAKRGQDVALRCDPISGHVSLFWYQQALGQGPEFLTYFQNEAQLDKSGLPSDRFFAERPEGSVSTLKIQRTQQEDSAVYLCASSFTTLETQYFGPGTRLLVL.